This T cell receptor (beta chain) derives from a study of cytomegalovirus exposure and HLA in healthy donors. The wider study: Findings of an earlier analysis included around 100 million unique TCR beta sequences from roughly 200 million T cells. Assignment to the Caucasian-associated ancestry cluster applied to 81% of the approximately 390 genotyped donors.

The PCR had 60 Vbeta and 13 Jbeta primers. The protocol was immunoSEQ multiplex PCR, while the TCRdb copy is restricted to in-frame clones and leaves out a portion. The sample lists 150,000 to 200,000 clones, 60% to 85% seen once, with approximately 1.1% in the top ten. Germline trimming cut 4 bases from V and 0 bases from J; bases unmatched to any gene: 8. Germline V gives CDR1 GTSNPN, CDR2 SVGIG (reference sequence). The CDR3 totals 15 residues. Concerning this clone: The antigen remains undetermined.

The study's findings and limits: A few V segments could not be told apart, such as TRBV6-2 and TRBV6-3, and were left out. TCR beta sequences numbering over 15,000 were associated with HLA alleles at 0.05 false discovery rate in a later analysis.

The clonotype originates from a woman aged 40-49 years in good health and CMV-seronegative. Sequenced input: PBMCs. The J gene is TRBJ1-2, the V gene TRBV30, with TRBD1 matching over 7 bases. This CDR3 is CAWTFQGVSNYGYTF. The CDR3 DNA reads TGTGCCTGGACCTTCCAGGGGGTCTCTAACTATGGCTACACCTTC.